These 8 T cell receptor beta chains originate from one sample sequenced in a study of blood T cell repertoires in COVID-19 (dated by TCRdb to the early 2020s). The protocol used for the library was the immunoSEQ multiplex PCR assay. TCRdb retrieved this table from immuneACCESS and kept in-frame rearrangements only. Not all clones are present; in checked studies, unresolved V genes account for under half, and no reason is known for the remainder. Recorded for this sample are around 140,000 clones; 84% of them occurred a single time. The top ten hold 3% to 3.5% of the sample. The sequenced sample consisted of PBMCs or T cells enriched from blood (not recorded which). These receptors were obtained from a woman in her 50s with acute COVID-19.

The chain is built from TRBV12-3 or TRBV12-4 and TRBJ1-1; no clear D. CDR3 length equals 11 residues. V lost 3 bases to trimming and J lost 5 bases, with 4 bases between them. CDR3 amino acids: CASSFGTEAFF. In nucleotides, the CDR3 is TGTGCCAGCAGTTTCGGGACTGAAGCTTTCTTT.

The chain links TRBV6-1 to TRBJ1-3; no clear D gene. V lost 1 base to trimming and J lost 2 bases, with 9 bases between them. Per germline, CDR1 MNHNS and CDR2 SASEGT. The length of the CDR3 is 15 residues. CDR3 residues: CASSEVGGPGNTIYF. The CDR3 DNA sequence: TGTGCCAGCAGTGAAGTAGGTGGGCCTGGAAACACCATATATTTT.

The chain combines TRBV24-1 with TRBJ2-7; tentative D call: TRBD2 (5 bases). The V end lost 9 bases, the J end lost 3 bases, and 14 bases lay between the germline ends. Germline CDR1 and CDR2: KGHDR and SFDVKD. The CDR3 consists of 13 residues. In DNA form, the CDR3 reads TGTGCCACCCAAAAGGCGGGTAACTACGAGCAGTACTTC. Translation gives CATQKAGNYEQYF.

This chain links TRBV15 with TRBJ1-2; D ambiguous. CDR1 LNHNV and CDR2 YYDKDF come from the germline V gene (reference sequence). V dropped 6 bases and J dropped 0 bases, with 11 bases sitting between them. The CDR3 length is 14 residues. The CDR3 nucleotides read TGTGCCACCAGTATATTACAGTCTAACTATGGCTACACCTTC. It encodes CATSILQSNYGYTF. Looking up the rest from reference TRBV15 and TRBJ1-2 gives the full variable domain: DAMVIQNPRYQVTQFGKPVTLSCSQTLNHNVMYWYQQKSSQAPKLLFHYYDKDFNNEADTPDNFQSRRPNTSFCFLDIRSPGLGDTAMYLCATSILQSNYGYTFGSGTRLTVV.

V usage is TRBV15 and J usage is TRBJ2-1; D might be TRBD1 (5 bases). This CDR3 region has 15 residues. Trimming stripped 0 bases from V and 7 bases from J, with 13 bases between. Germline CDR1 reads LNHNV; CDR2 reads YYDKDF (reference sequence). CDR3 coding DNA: TGTGCCACCAGCAGAGATAAGGGGCGATGGAATGAGCAGTTCTTC. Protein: CATSRDKGRWNEQFF.

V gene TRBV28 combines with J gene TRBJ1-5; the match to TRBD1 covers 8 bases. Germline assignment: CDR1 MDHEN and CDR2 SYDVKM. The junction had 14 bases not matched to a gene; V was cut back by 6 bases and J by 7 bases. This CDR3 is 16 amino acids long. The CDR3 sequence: CASSRLSDRVGQPQHF. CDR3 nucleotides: TGTGCCAGCAGCCGACTATCGGACAGGGTCGGACAGCCCCAGCATTTT.

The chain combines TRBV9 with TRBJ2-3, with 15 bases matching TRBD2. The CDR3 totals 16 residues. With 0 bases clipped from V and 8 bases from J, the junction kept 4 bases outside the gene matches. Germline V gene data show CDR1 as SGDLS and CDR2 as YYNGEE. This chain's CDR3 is CASSVGRTSGRGTQYF. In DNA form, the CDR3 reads TGTGCCAGCAGCGTAGGAAGGACTAGCGGGAGGGGTACGCAGTATTTT.

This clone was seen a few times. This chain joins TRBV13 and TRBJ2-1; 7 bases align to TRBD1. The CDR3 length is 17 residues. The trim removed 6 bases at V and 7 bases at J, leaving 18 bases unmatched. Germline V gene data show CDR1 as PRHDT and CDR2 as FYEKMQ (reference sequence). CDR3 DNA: TGTGCCAGCAGTCCCGGGACAGTCCGCGGAGTCTCTAATGAGCAGTTCTTC. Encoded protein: CASSPGTVRGVSNEQFF.